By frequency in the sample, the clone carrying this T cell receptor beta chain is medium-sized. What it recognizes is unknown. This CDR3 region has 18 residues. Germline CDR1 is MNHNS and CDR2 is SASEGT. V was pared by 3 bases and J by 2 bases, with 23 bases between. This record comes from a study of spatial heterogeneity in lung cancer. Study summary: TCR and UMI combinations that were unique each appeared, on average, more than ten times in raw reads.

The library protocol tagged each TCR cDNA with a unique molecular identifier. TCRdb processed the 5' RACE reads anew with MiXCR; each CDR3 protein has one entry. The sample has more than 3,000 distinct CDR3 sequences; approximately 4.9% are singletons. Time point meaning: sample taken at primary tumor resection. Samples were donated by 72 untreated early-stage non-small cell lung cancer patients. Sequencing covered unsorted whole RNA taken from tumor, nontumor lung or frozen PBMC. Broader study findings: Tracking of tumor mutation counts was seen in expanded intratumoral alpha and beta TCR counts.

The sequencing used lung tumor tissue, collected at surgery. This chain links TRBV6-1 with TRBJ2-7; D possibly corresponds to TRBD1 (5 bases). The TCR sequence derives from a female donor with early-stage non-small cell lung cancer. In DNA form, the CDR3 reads TGTGCCAGCAGTGAGTCCTCACATACGACCGACAGACCCTACGAGCAGTACTTC. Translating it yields CASSESSHTTDRPYEQYF.